The clone carrying this TCR beta chain was counted at least ten times. These data come from a study of T cells in Graves' hyperthyroidism and ophthalmopathy. RNA transcripts were the template for amplifying TCR beta CDR3 regions. The HTBI primer set served for first-round RT-PCR of the TCR CDR3. TCRdb redid the calling of the multiplex PCR reads with MiXCR, one entry per CDR3 protein. The data contain fewer than 450,000 distinct CDR3 sequences, approximately 18% of them seen just once; the ten biggest clones take up approximately 30%. The CDR3 has 16 amino acids. Deletions cut 0 bases from V and 6 bases from J, with 18 bases between. Germline V lookup: CDR1 SGHRS, CDR2 YFSETQ.

Material: blood. The clonotype originates from a woman under 40 with Graves' hyperthyroidism that later progressed to Graves' ophthalmopathy. The chain links TRBV5-1 to TRBJ1-2, with unresolved D. CDR3 region: CASSLGEGAASHGYTF. CDR3 in DNA: TGCGCCAGCAGCTTGGGAGAGGGCGCGGCCAGCCATGGCTACACCTTC.